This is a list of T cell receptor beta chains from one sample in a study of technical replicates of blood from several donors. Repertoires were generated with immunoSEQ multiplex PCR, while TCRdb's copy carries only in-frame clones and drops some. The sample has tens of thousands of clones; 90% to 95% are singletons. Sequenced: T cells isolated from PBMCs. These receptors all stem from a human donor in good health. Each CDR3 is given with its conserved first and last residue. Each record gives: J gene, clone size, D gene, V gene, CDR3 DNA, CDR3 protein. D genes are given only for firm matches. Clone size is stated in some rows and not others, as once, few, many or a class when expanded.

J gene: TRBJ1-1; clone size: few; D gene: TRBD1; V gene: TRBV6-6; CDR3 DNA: TGTGCCAGCAAGATAGGGACAGTCAACACTGAAGCTTTCTTT; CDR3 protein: CASKIGTVNTEAFF
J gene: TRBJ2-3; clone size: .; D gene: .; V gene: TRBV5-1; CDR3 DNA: TGCGCCAGCAGAGGACAACCTTCTAGCACAGATACGCAGTATTTT; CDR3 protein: CASRGQPSSTDTQYF
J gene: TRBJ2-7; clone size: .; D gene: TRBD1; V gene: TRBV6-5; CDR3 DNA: TGTGCCAGCAGTTACGATAAGCAGGGGGCGCGTAGCGAGCAGTACTTC; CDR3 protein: CASSYDKQGARSEQYF
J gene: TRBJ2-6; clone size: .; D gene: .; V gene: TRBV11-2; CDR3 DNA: TGTGCCAGCAGCTTACAGGGGTCTGGGGCCAACGTCCTGACTTTC; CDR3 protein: CASSLQGSGANVLTF
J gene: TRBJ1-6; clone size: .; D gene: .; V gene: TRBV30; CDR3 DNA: TGTGCCTGCGGGGAACAGAATTCACCCCTCCACTTT; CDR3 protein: CACGEQNSPLHF
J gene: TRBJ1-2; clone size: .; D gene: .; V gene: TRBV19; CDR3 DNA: TGTGCCAGTAGCAAGACCGGGATCGACGTTTATGGAGGCTATGGCTACACCTTC; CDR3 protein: CASSKTGIDVYGGYGYTF
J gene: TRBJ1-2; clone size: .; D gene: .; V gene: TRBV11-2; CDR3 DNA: TGTGCCAGCAGCTATAGTCAGGGGAATGGCTACACCTTC; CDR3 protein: CASSYSQGNGYTF
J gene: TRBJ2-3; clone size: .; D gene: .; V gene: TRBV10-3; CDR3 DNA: TGTGCCATCAGTCAAAACTTTATTCAATATGGGGCAATGACAGATACGCAGTATTTT; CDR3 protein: CAISQNFIQYGAMTDTQYF
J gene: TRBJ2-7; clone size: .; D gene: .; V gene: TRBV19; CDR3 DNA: TGTGCCAGTAGTACTAGCGACTACGAGCAGTACTTC; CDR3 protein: CASSTSDYEQYF
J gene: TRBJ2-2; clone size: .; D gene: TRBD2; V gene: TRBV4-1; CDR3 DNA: TGCGCCAGCAGCCCTGGACTAGCGGGAGTTAACACCGGGGAGCTGTTTTTT; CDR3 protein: CASSPGLAGVNTGELFF
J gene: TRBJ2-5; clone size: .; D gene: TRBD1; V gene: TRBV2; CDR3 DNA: TGTGCCAGCACAGAAGGACAGGGAGGTTGGGAGACCCAGTACTTC; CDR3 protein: CASTEGQGGWETQYF
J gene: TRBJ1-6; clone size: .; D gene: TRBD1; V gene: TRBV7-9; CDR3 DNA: TGTGCCAGCAGCTCCGGACAGGGGGATTCACCCCTCCACTTT; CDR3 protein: CASSSGQGDSPLHF
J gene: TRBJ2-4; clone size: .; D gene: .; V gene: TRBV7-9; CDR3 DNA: TGTGCCAGCAGCCCCCGTCTCCAAACGGGTTTGGCCAAAAACATTCAGTACTTC; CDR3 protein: CASSPRLQTGLAKNIQYF
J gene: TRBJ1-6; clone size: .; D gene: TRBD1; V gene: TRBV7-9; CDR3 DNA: TGTGCCAGCAGCGCGACAGGGCCGAGCTCCTATAATTCACCCCTCCACTTT; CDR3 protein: CASSATGPSSYNSPLHF
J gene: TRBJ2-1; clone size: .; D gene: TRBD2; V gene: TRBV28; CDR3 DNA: TGTGCCAGCAGTTTGGCGGTCGGTAGCGGGAGGGTGGGTGAGCAGTTCTTC; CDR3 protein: CASSLAVGSGRVGEQFF
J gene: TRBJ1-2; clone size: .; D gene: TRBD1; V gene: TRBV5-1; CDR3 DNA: TGCGCCAGCAGTTTGACTACCGGGACAGGGGACTATGGCTACACCTTC; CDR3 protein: CASSLTTGTGDYGYTF
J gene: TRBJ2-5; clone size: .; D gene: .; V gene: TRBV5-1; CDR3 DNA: TGCGCCAGCAGCTTGGGGGCCAGCCAAGAGACCCAGTACTTC; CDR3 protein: CASSLGASQETQYF
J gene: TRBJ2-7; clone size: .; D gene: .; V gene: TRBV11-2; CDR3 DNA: TGTGCCAGCAGCGCAAGGGACACTAGCTACGAGCAGTACTTC; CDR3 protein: CASSARDTSYEQYF
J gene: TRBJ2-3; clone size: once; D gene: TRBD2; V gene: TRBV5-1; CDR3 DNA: TGCGCCAGCAGCACCCTTTGGGGGGAGGGCCTAGATACGCAGTATTTT; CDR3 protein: CASSTLWGEGLDTQYF
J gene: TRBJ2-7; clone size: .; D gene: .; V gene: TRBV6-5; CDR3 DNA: TGTGCCAGCAGACCGACAGGAAACTACGAGCAGTACTTC; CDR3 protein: CASRPTGNYEQYF
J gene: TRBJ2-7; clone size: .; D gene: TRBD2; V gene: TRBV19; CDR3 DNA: TGTGCCAGTAGTTCCCCTGCGGGACTAGCGCACGAGCAGTACTTC; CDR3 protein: CASSSPAGLAHEQYF
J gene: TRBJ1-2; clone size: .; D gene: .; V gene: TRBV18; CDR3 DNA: TGTGCCAGCTCACCAACCCAGGAAAACTATGGCTACACCTTC; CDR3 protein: CASSPTQENYGYTF
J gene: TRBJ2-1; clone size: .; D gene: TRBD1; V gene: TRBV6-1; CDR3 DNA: TGTGCCAGCTCCGGGACAGGGGTAGCCAATGAGCAGTTCTTC; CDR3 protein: CASSGTGVANEQFF
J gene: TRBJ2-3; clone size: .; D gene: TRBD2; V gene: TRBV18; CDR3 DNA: TGTGCCAGCTCACCTGGGACTAGCGGGAGGGATACCACAGATACGCAGTATTTT; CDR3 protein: CASSPGTSGRDTTDTQYF
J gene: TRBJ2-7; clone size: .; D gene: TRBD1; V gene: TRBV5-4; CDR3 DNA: TGTGCCAGCAGCTCAAAAATCGGGACAGACCTGTACTTC; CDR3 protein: CASSSKIGTDLYF
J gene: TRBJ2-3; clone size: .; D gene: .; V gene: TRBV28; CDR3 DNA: TGTGCCAGCATACCAAGGGGCGCGGACGTCCGCACAGATACGCAGTATTTT; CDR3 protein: CASIPRGADVRTDTQYF
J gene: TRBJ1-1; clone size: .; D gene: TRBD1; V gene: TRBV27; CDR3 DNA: TGTGCCAGCAGCCGCACCCCGGGGACAGGGGACGGCACTGAAGCTTTCTTT; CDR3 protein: CASSRTPGTGDGTEAFF
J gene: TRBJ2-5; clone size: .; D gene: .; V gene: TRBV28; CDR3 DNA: TGTGCCAGCAGTTTAATGGCAGGGAAGCAGACCCAGTACTTC; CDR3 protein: CASSLMAGKQTQYF
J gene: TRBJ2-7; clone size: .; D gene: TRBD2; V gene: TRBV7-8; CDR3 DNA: TGTGCCAGCAGCTCACCGGGAGGGCCTATGTCCTACGAGCAGTACTTC; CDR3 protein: CASSSPGGPMSYEQYF
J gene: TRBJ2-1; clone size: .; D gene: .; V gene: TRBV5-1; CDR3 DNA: TGCGCCAGCAGCTTGGGTCCACTATACAATGAGCAGTTCTTC; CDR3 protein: CASSLGPLYNEQFF
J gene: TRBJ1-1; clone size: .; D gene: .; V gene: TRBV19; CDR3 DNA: TGTGCCAGTAGGCCACCGGGGGGATACAACACTGAAGCTTTCTTT; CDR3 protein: CASRPPGGYNTEAFF
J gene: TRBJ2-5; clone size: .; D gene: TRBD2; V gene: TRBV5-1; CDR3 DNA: TGCGCCAGCAGCATACTAGCGGGGCAAGAGACCCAGTACTTC; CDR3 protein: CASSILAGQETQYF
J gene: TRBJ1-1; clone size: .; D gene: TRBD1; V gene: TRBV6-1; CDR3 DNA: TGTGCCAGCAGTGCAGACAGGGGGGCGAACACTGAAGCTTTCTTT; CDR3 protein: CASSADRGANTEAFF
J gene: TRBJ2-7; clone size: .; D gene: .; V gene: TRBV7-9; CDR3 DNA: TGTGCCAGCAGCCCCATAAGGGACACCCACTACGAGCAGTACTTC; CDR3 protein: CASSPIRDTHYEQYF
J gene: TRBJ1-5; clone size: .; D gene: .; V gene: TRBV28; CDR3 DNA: TGTGCCAGCGATGGGCAGCCGTACAATCAGCCCCAGCATTTT; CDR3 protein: CASDGQPYNQPQHF
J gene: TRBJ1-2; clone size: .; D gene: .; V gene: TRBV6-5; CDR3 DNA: TGTGCCAGCAGTTACTCAGGGGTATCTGGCTACACCTTC; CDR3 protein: CASSYSGVSGYTF
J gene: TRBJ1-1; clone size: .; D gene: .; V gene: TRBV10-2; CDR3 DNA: TGCGCCAGCGGGAGCGGTATGAACACTGAAGCTTTCTTT; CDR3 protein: CASGSGMNTEAFF
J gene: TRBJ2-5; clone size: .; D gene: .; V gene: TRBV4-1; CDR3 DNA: TGCGCCAGCAGCCGAGGACTGCAAGAGACCCAGTACTTC; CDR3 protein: CASSRGLQETQYF
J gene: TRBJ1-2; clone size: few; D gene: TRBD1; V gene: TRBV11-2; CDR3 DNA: TGTGCCAGCAGCTCCGGGACAGGGTACCGCTACACCTTC; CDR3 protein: CASSSGTGYRYTF
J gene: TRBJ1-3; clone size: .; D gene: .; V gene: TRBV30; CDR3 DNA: TGTGCCTGCCTACAGGGATTAGTAGGAAACACCATATATTTT; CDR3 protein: CACLQGLVGNTIYF
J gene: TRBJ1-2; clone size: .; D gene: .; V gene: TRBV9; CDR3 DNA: TGTGCCAGCAGCGTAGCCGGTGGCTATGGCTACACCTTC; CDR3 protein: CASSVAGGYGYTF
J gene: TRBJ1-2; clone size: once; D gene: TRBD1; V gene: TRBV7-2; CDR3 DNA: TGTGCCAGCAGCCCGGGACAGGGTCCCTATGGCTACACCTTC; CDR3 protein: CASSPGQGPYGYTF
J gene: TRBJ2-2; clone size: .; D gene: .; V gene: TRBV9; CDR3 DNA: TGTGCCAGCAGCGTAGGGCAGGGCCGGACCGGGGAGCTGTTTTTT; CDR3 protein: CASSVGQGRTGELFF
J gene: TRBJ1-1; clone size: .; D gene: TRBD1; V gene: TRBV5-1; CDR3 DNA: TGCGCCAGCAGCTCACAGGGGGCGAAAGATGAAGCTTTCTTT; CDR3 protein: CASSSQGAKDEAFF
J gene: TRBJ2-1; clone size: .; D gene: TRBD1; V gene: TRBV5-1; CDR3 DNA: TGCGCCAGCAGCGGGGGGACAGGCTACTACAATGAGCAGTTCTTC; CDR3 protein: CASSGGTGYYNEQFF
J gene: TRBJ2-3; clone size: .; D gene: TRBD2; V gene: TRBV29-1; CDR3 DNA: TGCAGCGTTATCCCCCTCCGGGAGGGGACAGATACGCAGTATTTT; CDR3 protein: CSVIPLREGTDTQYF
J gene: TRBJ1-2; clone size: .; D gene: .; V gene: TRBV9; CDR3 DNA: TGTGCCAGCAGCGCCCAACTTACCGGGACACTCTATGGCTACACCTTC; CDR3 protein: CASSAQLTGTLYGYTF
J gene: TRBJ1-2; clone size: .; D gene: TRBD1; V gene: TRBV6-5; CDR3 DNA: TGTGCCAGCACCTCTCGGACAGGGGGAAACTATGGCTACACCTTC; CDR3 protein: CASTSRTGGNYGYTF
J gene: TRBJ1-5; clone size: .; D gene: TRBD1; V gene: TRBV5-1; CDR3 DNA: TGCGCCAGCAGCAGTGGGACAGGCAATTCGCCCCAGCATTTT; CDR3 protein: CASSSGTGNSPQHF